This T cell receptor (beta chain) was identified in a study of shared clonotypes between healthy human individuals. The CDR3 spans 14 residues. Per the germline V gene, CDR1 is SGHRS and CDR2 is YFSETQ. The repertoire was sequenced with immunoSEQ multiplex PCR; TCRdb's copy has only in-frame clones and lacks some. The sample yields fewer than 2.5 million clones, 93% seen once. With respect to this clone: A junction boundary mismatches the germline segment, possibly from a read error.

The clonotype originates from a man aged 18 to 35 in good health. Some clones in this sample may be carry-over from other donors' samples. The V gene is TRBV5-1, the J gene TRBJ2-7; the D gene could be TRBD1 or TRBD2 (5 bases each). Source material: naive CD4+ T cells from PBMCs. The subset was: CD45RA+ positively selected. Here the CDR3 reads CASSLGPRAYEQYF. As DNA, the CDR3 is TGCGCCAGCAGTTTGGGACCCCGGGCCTACGAGCAGTACTTC.